These T cell receptor beta chains were read from a single sample in a study of response to subunit inactivated influenza vaccine. Each CDR3 protein gets one entry after TCRdb re-called the RT-PCR reads with MiXCR. This table has about 160,000 distinct CDR3 sequences, roughly a tenth appearing once. Sequencing used non-naive T cells sorted from PBMCs, obtained roughly 6 weeks after vaccination. The source of these receptors is a man between 50 and 59 years old who received an inactivated influenza vaccine. The CDR3 runs from the conserved cysteine through the conserved F or W. The D gene is left open where the match is weak. Clone size is given for some rows only: seen once, a few or many times, or a class if the clone is expanded.

d_call: TRBD2
v_call: TRBV20-1
clone_size: NA
j_call: TRBJ2-1
cdr3_nt: TGCAGTGCTACCGGCGGGAGGGCACATGAGCAGTTCTTC
cdr3_aa: CSATGGRAHEQFF

d_call: NA
v_call: TRBV7-2
clone_size: few
j_call: TRBJ1-4
cdr3_nt: TGTGCCAGCAGTCGGATGGGGGCGTCAACTAATGAAAAACTGTTTTTT
cdr3_aa: CASSRMGASTNEKLFF

d_call: NA
v_call: TRBV10-3
clone_size: many
j_call: TRBJ1-1
cdr3_nt: TGTGCCATCAGTGCCACAGGGAACACTGAAGCTTTCTTT
cdr3_aa: CAISATGNTEAFF

d_call: TRBD1
v_call: TRBV5-5
clone_size: few
j_call: TRBJ1-5
cdr3_nt: TGTGCCAGCAGCCTGCAGGGGGGCAATCAGCCCCAGCATTTT
cdr3_aa: CASSLQGGNQPQHF

d_call: TRBD1
v_call: TRBV7-2
clone_size: many
j_call: TRBJ1-2
cdr3_nt: TGTGCCAGCAGCTTAGGGACAGGGGGCGCCGGTGGCTACACCTTC
cdr3_aa: CASSLGTGGAGGYTF

d_call: TRBD1
v_call: TRBV18
clone_size: few
j_call: TRBJ2-1
cdr3_nt: TGTGCCAGCTCACCACCGGGACAGGGGGTAAGGTACAATGAGCAGTTCTTC
cdr3_aa: CASSPPGQGVRYNEQFF

d_call: TRBD1
v_call: TRBV29-1
clone_size: medium-sized
j_call: TRBJ2-4
cdr3_nt: TGCAGCGTCCTAGGGGGCAGGGGCAAAAACATTCAGTACTTC
cdr3_aa: CSVLGGRGKNIQYF

d_call: TRBD1
v_call: TRBV7-2
clone_size: NA
j_call: TRBJ2-3
cdr3_nt: TGTGCCAGCAGCTTAGAAGTAGGCAGGGGGCGCAAAGATACGCAGTATTTT
cdr3_aa: CASSLEVGRGRKDTQYF

d_call: TRBD2
v_call: TRBV27
clone_size: NA
j_call: TRBJ2-3
cdr3_nt: TGTGCCAGCAGTTTTCGGGGGAGGGGAGATACGCAGTATTTT
cdr3_aa: CASSFRGRGDTQYF

d_call: TRBD2
v_call: TRBV12-3/TRBV12-4
clone_size: many
j_call: TRBJ2-5
cdr3_nt: TGTGCCAGCAGCATCGCTGCGGGGGGCCAAGAGACCCAGTACTTC
cdr3_aa: CASSIAAGGQETQYF

d_call: TRBD1
v_call: TRBV9
clone_size: NA
j_call: TRBJ1-1
cdr3_nt: TGTGCCAGCAGCCCCCGGGACAGGGACGACACTGAAGCTTTCTTT
cdr3_aa: CASSPRDRDDTEAFF

d_call: NA
v_call: TRBV6-4
clone_size: NA
j_call: TRBJ2-3
cdr3_nt: TGTGCCAGCGGGGACACTAGCACAGATACGCAGTATTTT
cdr3_aa: CASGDTSTDTQYF

d_call: NA
v_call: TRBV11-2
clone_size: many
j_call: TRBJ1-5
cdr3_nt: TGTGCCAGCAGCGGTAGCAATCAGCCCCAGCATTTT
cdr3_aa: CASSGSNQPQHF

d_call: NA
v_call: TRBV20-1
clone_size: few
j_call: TRBJ2-7
cdr3_nt: TGCAGTGCTAGACCATCGGAAGTTCCGTCCTACGAGCATTACTTC
cdr3_aa: CSARPSEVPSYEHYF

d_call: NA
v_call: TRBV6-1
clone_size: few
j_call: TRBJ1-5
cdr3_nt: TGTGCCAGCAGCAACCAGCGGAATCAGCCCCAGCATTTT
cdr3_aa: CASSNQRNQPQHF

d_call: NA
v_call: TRBV25-1
clone_size: NA
j_call: TRBJ1-6
cdr3_nt: TGTGCCAGCAGCAGTAGAACAGGGCGGCCCCTCCACTTT
cdr3_aa: CASSSRTGRPLHF

d_call: NA
v_call: TRBV7-3
clone_size: few
j_call: TRBJ1-1
cdr3_nt: TGTGCCAGCAGCTCCTCTTTGAACACTGAAGCTTTCTTT
cdr3_aa: CASSSSLNTEAFF

d_call: NA
v_call: TRBV6-1
clone_size: NA
j_call: TRBJ2-2
cdr3_nt: TGTGCCAGCAGTCTGACAGTGGGGAGGGGGGAGCTGTTTTTT
cdr3_aa: CASSLTVGRGELFF

d_call: NA
v_call: TRBV7-2
clone_size: NA
j_call: TRBJ2-1
cdr3_nt: TGTGCCAGCAGCTCCCGCGGCTCCTACAATGAGCAGTTCTTC
cdr3_aa: CASSSRGSYNEQFF

d_call: NA
v_call: TRBV5-1
clone_size: few
j_call: TRBJ2-7
cdr3_nt: TGCGCCAGCAGCTTGGCGGGGACACTCTCCTACGAGCAGTACTTC
cdr3_aa: CASSLAGTLSYEQYF

d_call: TRBD1
v_call: TRBV4-3
clone_size: NA
j_call: TRBJ1-2
cdr3_nt: TGCGCCAGCAGCCACCCTAGGGACAGGGCAGGCTATGGCTACACCTTC
cdr3_aa: CASSHPRDRAGYGYTF

d_call: NA
v_call: TRBV4-3
clone_size: many
j_call: TRBJ1-1
cdr3_nt: TGCGCCAGCAGCCAAGATGGATTGAACACTGAAGCTTTCTTT
cdr3_aa: CASSQDGLNTEAFF

d_call: NA
v_call: TRBV7-2
clone_size: many
j_call: TRBJ2-2
cdr3_nt: TGTGCCAGCAGCTTAGTGGGGGGCAGGACCGGGGAGCTGTTTTTT
cdr3_aa: CASSLVGGRTGELFF

d_call: NA
v_call: TRBV20-1
clone_size: few
j_call: TRBJ1-4
cdr3_nt: TGCAGTGCTAGAGAGAGCAATGTTAATGAAAAACTGTTTTTT
cdr3_aa: CSARESNVNEKLFF

d_call: NA
v_call: TRBV5-1
clone_size: many
j_call: TRBJ2-5
cdr3_nt: TGCGCCAGCAGCTTGCTGGTTTACGGGACCCAGTACTTC
cdr3_aa: CASSLLVYGTQYF

d_call: NA
v_call: TRBV14
clone_size: many
j_call: TRBJ2-1
cdr3_nt: TGTGCCAGCAGCCGGTCGGGCAGCGAGCAGTTCTTC
cdr3_aa: CASSRSGSEQFF

d_call: TRBD2
v_call: TRBV11-1
clone_size: NA
j_call: TRBJ2-6
cdr3_nt: TGTGCCAGCAGGGCGACCAGGGCTAGCGGGGGGTCTGGGGCCAACGTCCTGACTTTC
cdr3_aa: CASRATRASGGSGANVLTF

d_call: NA
v_call: TRBV7-3
clone_size: NA
j_call: TRBJ2-2
cdr3_nt: TGTGCCAGCAGCCCGGACCGAGGGGAGCTGTTTTTT
cdr3_aa: CASSPDRGELFF

d_call: NA
v_call: TRBV28
clone_size: NA
j_call: TRBJ2-7
cdr3_nt: TGTGCCAGCAGCCCTTCGGGAGAGATATTCTACGAGCAGTACTTC
cdr3_aa: CASSPSGEIFYEQYF